A single sample gave rise to the 22 T cell receptor beta chains below, sequenced in a study of technical replicates of blood from a few donors. Assay used: immunoSEQ multiplex PCR; TCRdb lists only in-frame clones, some missing. The repertoire holds tens of thousands of clones, with 95% to 96% as singletons. Sequencing was done on a sample of T cells isolated from PBMCs. The receptors were sampled from a human donor in good health.

CDR3 nucleotide sequence: TGTGCCAGCAGGGGACTAGCGGGGGGGAAAGAGACCCAGTACTTC. This gives the protein CASRGLAGGKETQYF. This chain uses TRBV25-1 with TRBJ2-5; TRBD2 aligns across 16 bases. Germline-derived CDR1 and CDR2 are MGHDK and SYGVNS. V was pared by 6 bases and J by 3 bases, with 1 base of the junction left unmatched. The CDR3 sequence is 15 residues long.

This clone has a single count. The rearrangement uses TRBV5-1 and TRBJ2-3, with 9 bases aligning to TRBD2. Germline CDR1 is SGHRS and CDR2 is YFSETQ. The CDR3 sequence is 16 residues long. Trimming cost V 0 bases and J 0 bases; bases outside gene matches: 2. CDR3 in amino acids: CASSLVSGGSTDTQYF. DNA for the CDR3: TGCGCCAGCAGCTTGGTTAGCGGGGGTAGCACAGATACGCAGTATTTT.

The J gene is TRBJ2-5, the V gene TRBV25-1; 10 positions match TRBD1. The J segment lost 4 bases and the V segment lost 3 bases, leaving 5 bases of the junction unmatched. Germline V lookup: CDR1 MGHDK, CDR2 SYGVNS. The CDR3 contains 15 residues. In DNA form, the CDR3 reads TGTGCCAGCAGTGAGTCCGGGACAGGGGTAGAGACCCAGTACTTC. As protein: CASSESGTGVETQYF.

Regarding this clone: The DNA is left out, because the CDR3 cannot be placed on it with certainty; the CDR3 is given as TCRdb lists it. The chain couples TRBV7-2 to TRBJ1-5. The CDR3 comprises 16 residues, both ends counted. Per the germline V gene, CDR1 is SGHTA and CDR2 is FQGNSA. CDR3 protein: CASSSSGQPGGQPQHF.

The chain has TRBV5-5 and TRBJ1-1; D call uncertain. V was trimmed by 2 bases and J by 4 bases, leaving 9 bases between them. The germline gives CDR1 SGHKS, CDR2 YYEKEE (reference sequence). The CDR3 spans 13 residues. The chain's CDR3 is CASSFRGSTEAFF. In DNA, the CDR3 is TGTGCCAGCAGCTTTCGGGGTAGCACTGAAGCTTTCTTT.

The rearrangement links TRBV5-1 to TRBJ2-3; D not resolved. V was cut by 0 bases and J by 6 bases, with 14 bases left in between. From germline, CDR1 is SGHRS and CDR2 YFSETQ. The CDR3 loop spans 15 amino acids. The CDR3 region is CASSLGHINADTQYF. The CDR3 DNA reads TGCGCCAGCAGCTTGGGACATATCAATGCCGATACGCAGTATTTT.

The chain uses TRBV28 and TRBJ1-5; D perhaps matches TRBD1 (6 bases). V dropped 6 bases and J dropped 2 bases, with 14 bases sitting between them. Germline V gene data show CDR1 as MDHEN and CDR2 as SYDVKM. The CDR3 spans 15 residues. DNA of the CDR3: TGTGCCAGCAGAGCAGGGGCAGCGGGCAATCAGCCCCAGCATTTT. Its protein is CASRAGAAGNQPQHF.

The chain joins TRBV28 to TRBJ2-7; D uncertain. Germline V lookup: CDR1 MDHEN, CDR2 SYDVKM. CDR3 length equals 12 residues. The V and J ends lost 4 bases and 6 bases respectively, with 10 bases between them. The CDR3 nucleotides are TGTGCCAGCAGTTCTGATCTATCCGAGCAGTACTTC. Protein sequence: CASSSDLSEQYF.

The sample holds a few counts of this clone. The chain recombines TRBV6-5 with TRBJ1-5, with no clear D. V was cut by 6 bases and J by 0 bases, with 6 bases left in between. The CDR3 loop spans 13 amino acids. CDR1 MNHEY and CDR2 SVGAGI come from the germline V gene. The CDR3 coding sequence is TGTGCCAGCAGGGCGGATAGCAATCAGCCCCAGCATTTT. This gives the protein CASRADSNQPQHF.

The chain combines TRBV11-2 with TRBJ2-2; a weak D match, TRBD1 (6 bases). The CDR3 runs to 16 residues. Germline values: CDR1 SGHAT, CDR2 FQNNGV. V was cut by 1 base and J by 2 bases, with 11 bases left in between. The CDR3 reads CASSLVRGRNTGELFF. DNA of the CDR3: TGTGCCAGCAGCTTAGTTAGGGGGAGAAACACCGGGGAGCTGTTTTTT. The full variable domain, completed using reference TRBV11-2 and TRBJ2-2, is EAGVAQSPRYKIIEKRQSVAFWCNPISGHATLYWYQQILGQGPKLLIQFQNNGVVDDSQLPKDRFSAERLKGVDSTLKIQPAKLEDSAVYLCASSLVRGRNTGELFFGEGSRLTVL.

This chain joins TRBV4-1 and TRBJ2-7; no firm D call. Trimming removed 0 bases at V and 6 bases at J, with 15 bases between. Germline V gene data show CDR1 as MGHRA and CDR2 as YSYEKL. This CDR3 is built from 15 residues. The CDR3 reads CASSQEAYINSEQYF. Here the CDR3 DNA reads TGCGCCAGCAGCCAAGAGGCCTACATAAACAGCGAGCAGTACTTC.

The rearrangement links TRBV10-2 to TRBJ2-1; TRBD2 might be the D (5 bases). Germline V lookup: CDR1 WSHSY, CDR2 SAAADI. Trimming removed 7 bases from V and 5 bases from J, with 15 bases in between. CDR3 length: 14 amino acids. Written as DNA, the CDR3 is TGCGCCAGCATTGTGCTCGAGAGGGACAATGAGCAGTTCTTC. Protein sequence: CASIVLERDNEQFF.

CDR3 sequence reads: CASSQGAQDEQFF. The CDR3 nucleotides read TGTGCCAGCAGCCAAGGGGCCCAGGATGAGCAGTTCTTC. The chain couples TRBV14 to TRBJ2-1; D ambiguous. The germline CDR1 and CDR2 sequences are SGHDN and FVKESK. V gave up 1 base and J gave up 8 bases, with 9 bases separating them. The CDR3 totals 13 residues.

The chain joins TRBV7-9 to TRBJ1-5; D is undetermined. This CDR3 is 15 amino acids long. V shed 1 base and J shed 0 bases, with 7 bases lying between them. The germline V gene has CDR1 SEHNR and CDR2 FQNEAQ (reference sequence). Here the CDR3 DNA reads TGTGCCAGCAGCTTAGGGGCATATAGCAATCAGCCCCAGCATTTT. Its protein is CASSLGAYSNQPQHF.

The V gene is TRBV1, the J gene TRBJ2-2; TRBD2, the table's D call, lacks a check against the DNA. TRBV1 is given as a pseudogene. The CDR3 runs to 16 residues. CDR3 in DNA: TGCACCAGCAGCCAAGATCCGGGAGGGGGTTTGAGGGAGCTGTTTTTT. It specifies CTSSQDPGGGLRELFF.

The chain uses TRBV2 and TRBJ2-2; a possible D gene is TRBD1 (5 bases). The CDR3 runs 15 residues. The V gene's germline CDR1 is SNHLY and CDR2 FYNNEI. V was shortened by 6 bases and J by 3 bases, with 14 bases between the two germline ends. The CDR3 sequence is CASRGEVRDTGELFF. In DNA form, the CDR3 reads TGTGCCAGCAGAGGCGAGGTCAGGGACACCGGGGAGCTGTTTTTT.

This clone was counted a single time. This chain links TRBV4-2 with TRBJ1-3; no clear D. The CDR3 loop spans 14 amino acids. Germline assignment: CDR1 LGHNA and CDR2 YNFKEQ. Trimming removed 3 bases from V and 3 bases from J, with 9 bases in between. The CDR3 region is CASSHEALGNTIYF. The DNA for the CDR3 is TGTGCCAGCAGCCATGAGGCTCTTGGAAACACCATATATTTT.

The chain links TRBV6-6 to TRBJ2-1, with D possibly matching TRBD1 (5 bases). The germline V and J ends were trimmed by 5 bases and 6 bases, with 17 bases remaining between them. Germline V gives CDR1 MNHNY, CDR2 SVGAGI (reference sequence). This CDR3 has 15 amino acids. The CDR3 region has the DNA TGTGCCAGCAGTCAACGCGGCGCAGGGCCCAATGAGCAGTTCTTC. As protein: CASSQRGAGPNEQFF.

The chain carries TRBV4-1 and TRBJ1-2; D unclear. Trimming left V 0 bases short and J 3 bases short, with 8 bases between. Germline V gene lookup returns CDR1 MGHRA and CDR2 YSYEKL. This CDR3 is 14 amino acids long. The CDR3 is CASSQDVSDYGYTF. The CDR3 coding sequence is TGCGCCAGCAGCCAAGATGTAAGCGACTATGGCTACACCTTC.

In DNA, the CDR3 is TGTGCCAGCAGCATGGGACAGGGGGACACTGAAGCTTTCTTT. Protein: CASSMGQGDTEAFF. V gene TRBV7-9 combines with J gene TRBJ1-1; TRBD1 agrees at 11 bases. This CDR3 has 14 residues. From germline, CDR1 is SEHNR and CDR2 FQNEAQ (reference sequence). The V and J ends lost 5 bases and 3 bases, in that order; junction bases with no gene match: 2.

The V gene is TRBV5-4, the J gene TRBJ2-7; no reliable D call. The CDR3 runs to 14 residues. V lost 10 bases, J lost 0 bases, and 17 bases lay in between. Looked up from germline, CDR1 is SGHNT and CDR2 is YYREEE (reference sequence). CDR3 nucleotides: TGTGCCGTAATGCAGACCGCTAGCTCCTACGAGCAGTACTTC. The encoded protein is CAVMQTASSYEQYF.

V usage is TRBV29-1 and J usage is TRBJ2-5, with TRBD1 matching 10 bases. With 7 bases clipped from V and 6 bases from J, the junction kept 5 bases outside the gene matches. Germline lookup yields CDR1 SQVTM and CDR2 ANQGSEA. The CDR3 consists of 12 residues. The CDR3 DNA reads TGCAGCGGCTGGACAGGGGGGAAGACCCAGTACTTC. Translation gives CSGWTGGKTQYF.